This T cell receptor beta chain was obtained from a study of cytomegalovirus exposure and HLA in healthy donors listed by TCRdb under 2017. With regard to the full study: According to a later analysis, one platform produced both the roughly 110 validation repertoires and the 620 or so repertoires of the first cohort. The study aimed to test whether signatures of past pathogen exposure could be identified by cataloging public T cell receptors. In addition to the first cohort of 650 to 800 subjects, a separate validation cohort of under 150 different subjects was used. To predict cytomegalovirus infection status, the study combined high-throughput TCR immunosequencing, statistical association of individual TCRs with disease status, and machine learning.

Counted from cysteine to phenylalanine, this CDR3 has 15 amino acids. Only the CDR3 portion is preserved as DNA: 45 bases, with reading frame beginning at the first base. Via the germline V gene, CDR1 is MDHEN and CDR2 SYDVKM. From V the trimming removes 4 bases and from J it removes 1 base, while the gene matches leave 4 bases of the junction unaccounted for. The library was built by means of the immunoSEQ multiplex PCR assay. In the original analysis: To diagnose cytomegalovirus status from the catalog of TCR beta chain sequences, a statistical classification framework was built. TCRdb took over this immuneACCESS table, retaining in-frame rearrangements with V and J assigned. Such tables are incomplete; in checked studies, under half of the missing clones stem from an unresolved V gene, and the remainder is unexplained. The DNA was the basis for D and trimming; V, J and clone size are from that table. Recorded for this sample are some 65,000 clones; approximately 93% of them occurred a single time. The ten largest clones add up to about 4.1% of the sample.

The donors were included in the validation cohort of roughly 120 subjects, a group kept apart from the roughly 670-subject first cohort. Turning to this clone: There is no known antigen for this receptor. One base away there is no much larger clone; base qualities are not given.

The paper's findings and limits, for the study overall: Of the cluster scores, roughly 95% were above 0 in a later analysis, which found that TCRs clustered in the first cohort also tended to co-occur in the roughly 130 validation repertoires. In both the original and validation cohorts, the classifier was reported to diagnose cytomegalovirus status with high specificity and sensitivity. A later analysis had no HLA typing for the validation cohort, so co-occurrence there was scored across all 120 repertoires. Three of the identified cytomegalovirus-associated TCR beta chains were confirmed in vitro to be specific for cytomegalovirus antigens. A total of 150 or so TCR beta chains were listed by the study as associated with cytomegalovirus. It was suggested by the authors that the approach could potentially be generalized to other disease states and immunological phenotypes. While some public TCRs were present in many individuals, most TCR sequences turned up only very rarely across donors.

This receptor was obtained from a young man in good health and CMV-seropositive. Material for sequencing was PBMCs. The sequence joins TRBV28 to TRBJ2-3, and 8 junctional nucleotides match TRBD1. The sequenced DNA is TGTGCCAGCAGTTCAGGGGGCGCGGGCACAGATACGCAGTATTTT. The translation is CASSSGGAGTDTQYF.